This T cell receptor (beta chain) stems from a study of PD-L1 blockade in urothelial cancer. Study background: Males with bladder-origin urothelial cancer constituted about 85% of the roughly 29 patients. At 6 weeks and at 3 weeks (second dose) after treatment start, blood was analyzed.

Overall study findings and caveats: Below-median blood TCR clonality before treatment forecast better survival.

As concerns this clone: Its target is not known.

Profiling relied on immunoSEQ multiplex PCR, and the TCRdb table lists in-frame clones only, not all of them. The sample yields about 47,000 clones, approximately 85% seen once. The CDR3 loop spans 14 amino acids. The junction had 10 bases not matched to a gene; V was cut back by 8 bases and J by 4 bases. CDR1 is MNHNY, CDR2 SVGAGI, per germline (reference sequence). Time point of the sample: pretreatment peripheral blood. The chain is built from TRBV6-6 and TRBJ2-5, with 7 bases lining up with TRBD1. This specimen consisted of PBMCs, obtained around atezolizumab (anti-PD-L1) treatment. The origin of this receptor is a man aged 50-60 years with urothelial cancer. The CDR3 protein is CASLPTGTGETQYF. The CDR3 DNA reads as TGTGCCAGCCTTCCGACAGGGACGGGAGAGACCCAGTACTTC.